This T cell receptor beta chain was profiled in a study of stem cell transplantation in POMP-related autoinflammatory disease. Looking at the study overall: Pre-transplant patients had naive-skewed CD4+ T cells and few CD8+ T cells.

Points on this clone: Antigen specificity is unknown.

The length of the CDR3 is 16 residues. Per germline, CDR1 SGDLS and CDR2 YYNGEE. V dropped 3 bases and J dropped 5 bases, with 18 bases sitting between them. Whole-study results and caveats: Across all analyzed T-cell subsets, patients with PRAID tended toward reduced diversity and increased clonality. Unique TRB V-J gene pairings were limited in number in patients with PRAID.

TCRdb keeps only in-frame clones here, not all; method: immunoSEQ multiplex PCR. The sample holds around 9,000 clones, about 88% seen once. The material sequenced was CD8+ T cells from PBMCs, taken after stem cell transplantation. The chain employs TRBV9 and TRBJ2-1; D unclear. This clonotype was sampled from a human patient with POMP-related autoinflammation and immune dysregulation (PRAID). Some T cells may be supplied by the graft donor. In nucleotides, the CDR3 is TGTGCCAGCAGCGCCGTCTTTCAGGCCACCAACAATGAGCAGTTCTTC. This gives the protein CASSAVFQATNNEQFF.